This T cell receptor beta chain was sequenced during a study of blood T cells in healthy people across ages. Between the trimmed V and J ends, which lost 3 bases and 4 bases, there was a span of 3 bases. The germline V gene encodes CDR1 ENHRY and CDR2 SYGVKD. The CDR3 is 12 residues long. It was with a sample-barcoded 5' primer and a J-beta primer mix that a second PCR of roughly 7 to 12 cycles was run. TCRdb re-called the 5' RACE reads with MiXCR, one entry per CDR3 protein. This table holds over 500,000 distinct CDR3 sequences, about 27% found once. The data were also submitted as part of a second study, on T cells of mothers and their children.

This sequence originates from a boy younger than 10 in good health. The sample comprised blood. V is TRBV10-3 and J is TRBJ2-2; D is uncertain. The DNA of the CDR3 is TGTGCCATCAGTGACGGCACCGGGGAGCTGTTTTTT. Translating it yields CAISDGTGELFF.